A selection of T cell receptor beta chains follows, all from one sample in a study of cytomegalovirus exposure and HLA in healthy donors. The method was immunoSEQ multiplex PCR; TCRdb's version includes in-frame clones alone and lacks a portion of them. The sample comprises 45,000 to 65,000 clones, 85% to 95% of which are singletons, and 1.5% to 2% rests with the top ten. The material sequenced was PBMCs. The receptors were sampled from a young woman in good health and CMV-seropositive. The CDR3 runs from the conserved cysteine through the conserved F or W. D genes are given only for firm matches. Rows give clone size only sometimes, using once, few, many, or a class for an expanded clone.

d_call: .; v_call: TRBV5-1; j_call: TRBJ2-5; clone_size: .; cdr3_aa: CASSQQETQYF; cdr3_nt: TGCGCCAGCAGCCAACAAGAGACCCAGTACTTC
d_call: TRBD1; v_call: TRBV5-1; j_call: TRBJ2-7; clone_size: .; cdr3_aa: CASGTGDHEQYF; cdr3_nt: TGCGCCAGCGGGACAGGGGACCACGAGCAGTACTTC
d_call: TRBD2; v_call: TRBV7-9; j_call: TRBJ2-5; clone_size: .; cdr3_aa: CASSRGQTSGAIETQYF; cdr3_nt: TGTGCCAGCAGCCGGGGACAGACTAGCGGGGCGATAGAGACCCAGTACTTC
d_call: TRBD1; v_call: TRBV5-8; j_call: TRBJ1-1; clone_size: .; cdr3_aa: CASSLRKTGTGAMNTEAFF; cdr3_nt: TGTGCCAGCAGCTTACGCAAGACCGGGACAGGGGCTATGAACACTGAAGCTTTCTTT
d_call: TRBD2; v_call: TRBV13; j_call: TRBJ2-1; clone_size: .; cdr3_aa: CASSRTSGDIHNEQFF; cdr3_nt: TGTGCCAGCAGCCGGACTAGCGGGGATATCCACAATGAGCAGTTCTTC
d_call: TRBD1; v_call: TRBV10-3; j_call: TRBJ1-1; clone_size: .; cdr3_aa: CAIRPGTAYEAFF; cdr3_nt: TGTGCCATCAGACCCGGGACAGCCTATGAAGCTTTCTTT
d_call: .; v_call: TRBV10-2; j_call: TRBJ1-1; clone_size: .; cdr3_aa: CASSFSGRAFF; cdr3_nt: TGCGCCAGCAGTTTTAGCGGGCGGGCTTTCTTT
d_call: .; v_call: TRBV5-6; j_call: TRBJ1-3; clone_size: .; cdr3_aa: CASSLAQTHSTIYF; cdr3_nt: TGTGCCAGCAGCTTGGCGCAGACCCACAGCACCATATATTTT
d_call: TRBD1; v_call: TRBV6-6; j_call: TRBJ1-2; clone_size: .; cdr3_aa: CASRDSRTYGYTF; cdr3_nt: TGTGCCAGTCGGGACAGCAGAACGTATGGCTACACCTTC
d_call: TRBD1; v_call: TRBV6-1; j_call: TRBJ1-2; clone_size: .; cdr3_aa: CASREQGQGGYTF; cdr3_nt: TGTGCCAGCAGAGAACAGGGGCAGGGCGGCTACACCTTC
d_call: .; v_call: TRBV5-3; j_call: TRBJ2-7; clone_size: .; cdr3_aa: CARSLGQGGPYEQYF; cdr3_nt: TGTGCCAGAAGCTTGGGGCAGGGGGGCCCCTACGAGCAGTACTTC
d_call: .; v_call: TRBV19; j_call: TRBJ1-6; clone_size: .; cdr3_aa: CASSIDFQGAGSPLHF; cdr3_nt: TGTGCCAGTAGTATAGATTTTCAGGGCGCCGGGTCACCCCTCCACTTT
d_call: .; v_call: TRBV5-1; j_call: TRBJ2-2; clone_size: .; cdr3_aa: CASSLSGSASNTGELFF; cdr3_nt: TGCGCCAGCAGCCTAAGCGGCAGTGCATCGAACACCGGGGAGCTGTTTTTT
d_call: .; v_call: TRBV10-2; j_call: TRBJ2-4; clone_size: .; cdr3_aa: CASMESRLIAKNIQYF; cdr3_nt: TGCGCCAGCATGGAGTCCAGGCTCATAGCCAAAAACATTCAGTACTTC
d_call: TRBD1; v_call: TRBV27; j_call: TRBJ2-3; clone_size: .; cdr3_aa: CASSRDRGPDTQYF; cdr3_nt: TGTGCCAGCAGCCGGGACAGGGGCCCAGATACGCAGTATTTT
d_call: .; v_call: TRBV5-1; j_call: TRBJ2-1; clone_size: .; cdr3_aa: CASSLGGRNSNEQFF; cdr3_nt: TGCGCCAGCAGCCTGGGTGGCCGGAACAGCAATGAGCAGTTCTTC
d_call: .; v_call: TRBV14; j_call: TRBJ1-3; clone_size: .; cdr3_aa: CASSQALGEITGNTIYF; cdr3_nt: TGTGCCAGCAGCCAAGCCCTCGGAGAGATTACCGGAAACACCATATATTTT
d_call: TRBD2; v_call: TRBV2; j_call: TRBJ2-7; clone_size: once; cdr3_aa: CASSVRGDRTSGDFRHPNPYEQYF; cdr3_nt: TGTGCCAGCAGTGTTAGGGGAGATAGGACTAGCGGGGACTTTCGACATCCGAACCCCTACGAGCAGTACTTC
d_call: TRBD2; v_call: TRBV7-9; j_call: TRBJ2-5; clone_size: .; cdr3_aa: CASSLALSSGVIRETQYF; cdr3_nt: TGTGCCAGCAGCTTAGCGCTATCCAGCGGGGTTATCCGAGAGACCCAGTACTTC
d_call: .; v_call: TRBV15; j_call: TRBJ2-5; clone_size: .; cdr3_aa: CATSRGTAQETQYF; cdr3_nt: TGTGCCACCAGCAGAGGGACAGCTCAAGAGACCCAGTACTTC
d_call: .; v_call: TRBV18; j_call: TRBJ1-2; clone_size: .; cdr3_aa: CASSPPGLSGAYGYTF; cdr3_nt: TGTGCCAGCTCACCACCCGGCCTCTCGGGAGCCTATGGCTACACCTTC
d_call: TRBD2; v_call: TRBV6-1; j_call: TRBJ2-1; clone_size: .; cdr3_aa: CASTWTSGAYNEQFF; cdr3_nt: TGTGCCAGCACTTGGACTAGCGGGGCGTACAATGAGCAGTTCTTC